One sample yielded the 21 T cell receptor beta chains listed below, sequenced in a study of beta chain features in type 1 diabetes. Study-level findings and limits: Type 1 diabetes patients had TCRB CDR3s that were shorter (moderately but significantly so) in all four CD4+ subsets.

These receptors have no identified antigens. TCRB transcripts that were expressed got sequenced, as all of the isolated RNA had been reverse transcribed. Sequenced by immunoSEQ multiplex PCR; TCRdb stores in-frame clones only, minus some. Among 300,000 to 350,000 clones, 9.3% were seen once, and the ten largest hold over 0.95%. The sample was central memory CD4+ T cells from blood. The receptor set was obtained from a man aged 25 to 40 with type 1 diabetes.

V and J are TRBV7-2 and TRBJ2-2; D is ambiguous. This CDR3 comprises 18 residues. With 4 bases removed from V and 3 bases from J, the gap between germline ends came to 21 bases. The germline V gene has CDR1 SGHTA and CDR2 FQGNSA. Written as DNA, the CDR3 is TGTGCCAGCAGCTCAGCCGTCTTCGCCAAAAGGGACACCGGGGAGCTGTTTTTT. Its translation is CASSSAVFAKRDTGELFF.

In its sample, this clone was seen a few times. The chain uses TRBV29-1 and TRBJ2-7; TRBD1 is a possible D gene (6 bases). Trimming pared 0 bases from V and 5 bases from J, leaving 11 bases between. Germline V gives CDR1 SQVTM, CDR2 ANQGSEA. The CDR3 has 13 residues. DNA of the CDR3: TGCAGCGTTGAAGAACTCAGGGGCGACGAGCAGTACTTC. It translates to CSVEELRGDEQYF.

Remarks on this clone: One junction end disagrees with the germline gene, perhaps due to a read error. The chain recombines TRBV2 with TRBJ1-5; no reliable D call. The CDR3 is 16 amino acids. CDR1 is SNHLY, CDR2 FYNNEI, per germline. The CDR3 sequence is CASNEQGRVSNQPQHF. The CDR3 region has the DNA TGTGCCAGCAATGAACAAGGACGCGTAAGCAATCAGCCCCAGCATTTT.

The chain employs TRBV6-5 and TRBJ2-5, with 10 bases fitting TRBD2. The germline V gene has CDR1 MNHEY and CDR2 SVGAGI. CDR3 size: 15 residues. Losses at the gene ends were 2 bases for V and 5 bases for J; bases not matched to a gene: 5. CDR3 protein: CASSYQRGGRETQYF. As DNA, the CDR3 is TGTGCCAGCAGTTACCAGCGGGGGGGCAGGGAGACCCAGTACTTC.

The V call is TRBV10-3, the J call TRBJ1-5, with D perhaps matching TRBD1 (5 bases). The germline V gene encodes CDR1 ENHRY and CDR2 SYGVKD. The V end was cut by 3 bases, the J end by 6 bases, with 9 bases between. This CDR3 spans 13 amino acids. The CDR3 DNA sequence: TGTGCCATCAGTGATGAGGGGTCTCAGCCCCAGCATTTT. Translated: CAISDEGSQPQHF.

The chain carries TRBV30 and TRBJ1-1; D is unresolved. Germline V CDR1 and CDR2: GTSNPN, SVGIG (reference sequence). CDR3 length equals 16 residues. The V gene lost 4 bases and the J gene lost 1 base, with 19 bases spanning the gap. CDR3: CAWTPSSGHRNTEAFF. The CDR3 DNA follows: TGTGCCTGGACCCCATCAAGCGGGCACCGGAACACTGAAGCTTTCTTT. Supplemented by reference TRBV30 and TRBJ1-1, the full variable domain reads SQTIHQWPATLVQPVGSPLSLECTVEGTSNPNLYWYRQAAGRGLQLLFYSVGIGQISSEVPQNLSASRPQDRQFILSSKKLLLSDSGFYLCAWTPSSGHRNTEAFFGQGTRLTVV.

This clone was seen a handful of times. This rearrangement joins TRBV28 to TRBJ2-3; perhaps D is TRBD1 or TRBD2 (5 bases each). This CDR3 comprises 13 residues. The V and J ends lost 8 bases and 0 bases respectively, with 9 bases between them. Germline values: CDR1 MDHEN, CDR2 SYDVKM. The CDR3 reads CASGGSSTDTQYF. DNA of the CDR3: TGTGCCAGCGGGGGTTCTAGCACAGATACGCAGTATTTT.

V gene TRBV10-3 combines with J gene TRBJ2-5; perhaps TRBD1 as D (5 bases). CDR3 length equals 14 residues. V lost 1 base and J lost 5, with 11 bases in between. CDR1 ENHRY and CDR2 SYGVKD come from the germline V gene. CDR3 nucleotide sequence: TGTGCCATCAGTGAGTTCAGGGAAGGGGAGACCCAGTACTTC. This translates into CAISEFREGETQYF.

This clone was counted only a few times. In DNA, the CDR3 is TGTGCCAGTTCCCAATACAATGAGCAGTTCTTC. Translated, it gives CASSQYNEQFF. This chain uses TRBV19 with TRBJ2-1; D gene unclear. Trimming cost V 8 bases and J 4 bases, with 6 bases left between them. The CDR3 length is 11 residues. Per the germline V gene, CDR1 is LNHDA and CDR2 is SQIVND (reference sequence).

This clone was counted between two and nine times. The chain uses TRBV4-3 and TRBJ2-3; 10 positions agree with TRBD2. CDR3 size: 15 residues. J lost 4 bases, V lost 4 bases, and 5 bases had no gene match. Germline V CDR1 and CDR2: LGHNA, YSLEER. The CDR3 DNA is TGCGCCAGCAGCCGCAGCGGGGGGGCAGCAGATACGCAGTATTTT. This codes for CASSRSGGAADTQYF.

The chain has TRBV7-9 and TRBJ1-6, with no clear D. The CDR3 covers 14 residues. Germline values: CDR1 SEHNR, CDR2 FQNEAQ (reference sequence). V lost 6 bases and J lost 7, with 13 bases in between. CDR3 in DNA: TGTGCCAGCAGTCCGCTAAACGGGAATTCACCCCTCCACTTT. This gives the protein CASSPLNGNSPLHF.

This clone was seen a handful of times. CDR3 nucleotide sequence: TGTGCCAGCAGCCCGCAGGGGTACGGGGAGCTGTTTTTT. It encodes CASSPQGYGELFF. The V and J genes are TRBV7-9 and TRBJ2-2, with TRBD1 as a possible D gene (6 bases). This CDR3 spans 13 amino acids. Germline V gene lookup returns CDR1 SEHNR and CDR2 FQNEAQ (reference sequence). The V end lost 5 bases, the J end lost 7 bases, and 11 bases lay between the germline ends.

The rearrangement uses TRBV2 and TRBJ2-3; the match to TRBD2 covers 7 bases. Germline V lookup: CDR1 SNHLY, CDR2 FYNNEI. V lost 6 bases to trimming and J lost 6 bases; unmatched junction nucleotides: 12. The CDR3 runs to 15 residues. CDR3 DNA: TGTGCCAGCAGGGAGTCGGGGGGTGTTTATGATACGCAGTATTTT. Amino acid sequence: CASRESGGVYDTQYF. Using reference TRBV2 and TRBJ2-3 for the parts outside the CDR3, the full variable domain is EPEVTQTPSHQVTQMGQEVILRCVPISNHLYFYWYRQILGQKVEFLVSFYNNEISEKSEIFDDQFSVERPDGSNFTLKIRSTKLEDSAMYFCASRESGGVYDTQYFGPGTRLTVL.

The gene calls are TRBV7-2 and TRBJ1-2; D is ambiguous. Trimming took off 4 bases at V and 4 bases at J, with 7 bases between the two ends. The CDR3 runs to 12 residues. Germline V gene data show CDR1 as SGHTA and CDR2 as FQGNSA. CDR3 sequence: CASSSVGYGYTF. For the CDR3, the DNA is TGTGCCAGCAGCTCAGTGGGCTATGGCTACACCTTC.

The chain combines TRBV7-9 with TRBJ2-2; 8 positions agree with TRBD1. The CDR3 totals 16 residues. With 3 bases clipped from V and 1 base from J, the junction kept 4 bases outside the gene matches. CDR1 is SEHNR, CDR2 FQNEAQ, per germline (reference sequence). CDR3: CASSFGGTGNTGELFF. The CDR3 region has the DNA TGTGCCAGCAGCTTTGGTGGGACAGGGAACACCGGGGAGCTGTTTTTT.

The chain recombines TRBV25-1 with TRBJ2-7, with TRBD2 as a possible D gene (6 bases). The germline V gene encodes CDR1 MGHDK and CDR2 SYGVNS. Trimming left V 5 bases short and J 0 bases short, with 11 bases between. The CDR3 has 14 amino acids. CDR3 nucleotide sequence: TGTGCCAGCAGTCCAGACGGGAGCTCCTACGAGCAGTACTTC. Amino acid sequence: CASSPDGSSYEQYF.

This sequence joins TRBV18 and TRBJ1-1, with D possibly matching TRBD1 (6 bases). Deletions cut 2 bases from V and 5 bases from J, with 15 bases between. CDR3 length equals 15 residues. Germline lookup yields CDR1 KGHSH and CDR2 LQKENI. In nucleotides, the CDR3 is TGTGCCAGCTCACCATCGAACAGGGAGGGAACTGAAGCTTTCTTT. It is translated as CASSPSNREGTEAFF.

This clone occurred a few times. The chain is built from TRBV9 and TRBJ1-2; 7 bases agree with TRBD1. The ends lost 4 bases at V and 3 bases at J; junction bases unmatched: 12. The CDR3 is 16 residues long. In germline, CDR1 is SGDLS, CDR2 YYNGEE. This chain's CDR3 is CASSPRDSPIDYGYTF. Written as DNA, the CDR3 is TGTGCCAGCAGCCCCCGGGACAGCCCGATTGACTATGGCTACACCTTC. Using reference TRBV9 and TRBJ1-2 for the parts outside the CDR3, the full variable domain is DSGVTQTPKHLITATGQRVTLRCSPRSGDLSVYWYQQSLDQGLQFLIQYYNGEERAKGNILERFSAQQFPDLHSELNLSSLELGDSALYFCASSPRDSPIDYGYTFGSGTRLTVV.

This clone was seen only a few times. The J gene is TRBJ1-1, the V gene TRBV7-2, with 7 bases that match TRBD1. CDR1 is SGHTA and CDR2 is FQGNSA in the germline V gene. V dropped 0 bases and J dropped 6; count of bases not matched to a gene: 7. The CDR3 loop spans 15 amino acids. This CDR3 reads CASSLARQGLSEAFF. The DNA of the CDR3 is TGTGCCAGCAGCTTAGCGAGACAGGGTTTGTCTGAAGCTTTCTTT. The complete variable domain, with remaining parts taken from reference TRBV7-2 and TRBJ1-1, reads GAGVSQSPSNKVTEKGKDVELRCDPISGHTALYWYRQSLGQGLEFLIYFQGNSAPDKSGLPSDRFSAERTGGSVSTLTIQRTQQEDSAVYLCASSLARQGLSEAFFGQGTRLTVV.

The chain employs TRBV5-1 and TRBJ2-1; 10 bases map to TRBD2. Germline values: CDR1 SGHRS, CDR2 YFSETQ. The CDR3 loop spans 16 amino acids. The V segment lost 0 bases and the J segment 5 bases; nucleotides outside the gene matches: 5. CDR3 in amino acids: CASSLGRTSGHNEQFF. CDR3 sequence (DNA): TGCGCCAGCAGCTTGGGTCGGACTAGCGGTCACAATGAGCAGTTCTTC.

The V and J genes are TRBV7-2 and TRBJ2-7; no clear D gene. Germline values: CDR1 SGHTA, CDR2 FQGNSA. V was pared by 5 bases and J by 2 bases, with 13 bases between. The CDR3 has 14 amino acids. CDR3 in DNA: TGTGCCAGCAGCCCGAGTAGATCGACCTACGAGCAGTACTTC. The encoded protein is CASSPSRSTYEQYF.